The 26 T cell receptor beta chains below come from one sample, sequenced in a study of blood T cells in healthy people across ages. A second PCR, run for roughly 7 to 11 cycles, used a sample-barcoded 5' primer plus a J-beta primer mix. Each CDR3 protein is one row after TCRdb ran MiXCR on the 5' RACE reads. The table has hundreds of thousands of distinct CDR3 sequences, roughly half seen once. The sample consisted of blood. The receptor set was obtained from a woman older than 75 in good health.

Comments on this clonotype: One base away lies a much larger clone, so this may be a sequencing read error. V and J are TRBV29-1 and TRBJ2-1; the match to TRBD1 covers 9 bases. The CDR3 has 16 amino acids. CDR1 is SQVTM and CDR2 is ANQGSEA in the germline V gene. Trimming took 4 bases from V and 2 from J; bases not matched to a gene: 9. CDR3: CSVAGPGQGPYNEQFF. DNA of the CDR3: TGCAGCGTTGCAGGACCGGGACAGGGCCCCTACAATGAGCAGTTCTTC.

This clonotype was picked up many times. The genes are TRBV6-5 and TRBJ1-2, with TRBD1 as a possible D gene (5 bases). From germline, CDR1 is MNHEY and CDR2 SVGAGI. The CDR3 extends over 12 amino acids. Trimming removed 8 bases at V and 6 bases at J, with 13 bases between. For the CDR3, the DNA is TGTGCCAGCTGTCCTCAGGGCCATGGCTACACCTTC. It translates to CASCPQGHGYTF.

This sequence joins TRBV12-3 or TRBV12-4 and TRBJ1-1, with D hard to call. CDR3 size: 14 residues. Trimming took 5 bases from V and 0 from J, leaving 10 bases between them. The CDR3 region is CASSVASMNTEAFF. The CDR3 nucleotides are TGTGCCAGCAGTGTCGCCAGCATGAACACTGAAGCTTTCTTT.

The chain carries TRBV7-2 and TRBJ2-7; 9 positions match TRBD2. The CDR3 totals 16 residues. V shed 1 base, J shed 4 bases, and the junction held 8 bases outside the gene matches. Germline V lookup: CDR1 SGHTA, CDR2 FQGNSA. In DNA form, the CDR3 reads TGTGCCAGCAGCTTAGAAGGCGGGAGGGCCAGGTACGAGCAGTACTTC. Translation: CASSLEGGRARYEQYF.

Notes on this clonotype: One junction end disagrees with the germline gene, perhaps due to a read error. V is TRBV7-9 and J is TRBJ2-1; possibly TRBD2 for D (5 bases). CDR1 SEHNR and CDR2 FQNEAQ come from the germline V gene (reference sequence). The CDR3 runs to 15 residues. The CDR3 region has the DNA TGTGCCAGCAGCTTCTTTGCCCTAGCCAACAATGAACAGTTCTTC. Its translation: CASSFFALANNEQFF. The whole variable domain, remainder taken from reference TRBV7-9 and TRBJ2-1, is DTGVSQNPRHKITKRGQNVTFRCDPISEHNRLYWYRQTLGQGPEFLTYFQNEAQLEKSRLLSDRFSAERPKGSFSTLEIQRTEQGDSAMYLCASSFFALANNEQFFGPGTRLTVL.

This clonotype was counted many times. The chain couples TRBV4-2 to TRBJ2-5; possibly TRBD1 for D (6 bases). CDR1 is LGHNA, CDR2 YNFKEQ, per germline. There are 14 residues in the CDR3. V was trimmed by 4 bases and J by 5 bases, leaving 14 bases between them. CDR3 protein: CASSPKEGEETQYF. Here the CDR3 DNA reads TGTGCCAGCAGCCCGAAAGAGGGGGAGGAGACCCAGTACTTC.

This clonotype has more than one count but fewer than ten. The chain links TRBV7-2 to TRBJ2-6; D remains unclear. Trimming removed 4 bases from V and 0 bases from J, with 10 bases in between. Germline-derived CDR1 and CDR2 are SGHTA and FQGNSA. This CDR3 region has 16 residues. The CDR3 reads CASSSYATSGANVLTF. CDR3 nucleotides: TGTGCCAGCAGCTCCTACGCTACCTCTGGGGCCAACGTCCTGACTTTC.

At least ten counts were recorded for this clonotype. The J gene is TRBJ2-3, the V gene TRBV5-1, with D possibly TRBD2 on 5 matching bases. The CDR3 spans 16 residues. V was shortened by 3 bases and J by 0 bases, with 14 bases between the two germline ends. Germline V gene sequence: CDR1 SGHRS, CDR2 YFSETQ. The CDR3 DNA is TGCGCCAGCAGCTCGACCCCCAGGACTAGCACAGATACGCAGTATTTT. It specifies CASSSTPRTSTDTQYF.

J is TRBJ1-6 and V is TRBV7-9; the match to TRBD1 covers 7 bases. Germline CDR1 SEHNR, CDR2 FQNEAQ (reference sequence). CDR3 size: 14 residues. Trimming took 7 bases from V and 6 from J; bases not matched to a gene: 6. The CDR3 sequence is CASTSQGFNSPLHF. The CDR3 DNA follows: TGTGCCAGCACCTCACAGGGGTTTAATTCACCCCTCCACTTT.

As for this clonotype: One end of the junction varies from germline; a read error may be responsible. The genes are TRBV28 and TRBJ2-5; D is tentatively TRBD1 or TRBD2 (7 bases each). Germline V CDR1 and CDR2: MDHEN, SYDVKM. The CDR3 contains 16 residues. The CDR3 sequence: CASSLGGTAKQETQYF. The CDR3 DNA is TGTGCTAGCAGTTTGGGGGGGACAGCGAAACAAGAGACCCAGTACTTC.

Notes on this clonotype: With a much larger clone just one base away, this may be a read error. This sequence joins TRBV7-9 and TRBJ2-1, with D perhaps TRBD1 (6 bases). CDR3 length: 14 residues. The germline V gene has CDR1 SEHNR and CDR2 FQNEAQ (reference sequence). CDR3 sequence reads: CVSTLRSGENEQFF. Here the CDR3 DNA reads TGTGTCAGCACCCTTAGGTCAGGGGAAAATGAGCAGTTCTTC.

V gene TRBV12-3 or TRBV12-4 combines with J gene TRBJ1-2; weak D call: TRBD1 (5 bases). The CDR3 has 12 amino acids. Deletions cut 5 bases from V and 7 bases from J, with 11 bases between. CDR3 region: CASSRGTAGYTF. The DNA of the CDR3 is TGTGCCAGCAGTCGGGGGACGGCTGGCTACACCTTC.

CDR3 sequence: CASSGDIGELFF. CDR3 nucleotides: TGCGCCAGCAGTGGCGATATCGGGGAGCTGTTTTTT. This rearrangement joins TRBV10-2 to TRBJ2-2, with D unclear. V was shortened by 4 bases and J by 7 bases, with 7 bases between the two germline ends. Germline loops: CDR1 WSHSY, CDR2 SAAADI. The CDR3 is 12 residues long.

This chain uses TRBV20-1 with TRBJ1-2; D uncertain. Trimming removed 2 bases from V and 3 bases from J, with 16 bases in between. The length of the CDR3 is 15 residues. Germline V gene lookup returns CDR1 DFQATT and CDR2 SNEGSKA (reference sequence). Here the CDR3 DNA reads TGCAGTGCTAGACCTCCCAATGGGCCAGACTATGGCTACACCTTC. It codes for CSARPPNGPDYGYTF.

The DNA for the CDR3 is TGTGCCAGCAGAACCGGGACAGGGGGTCCCGGGGAGCTGTTTTTT. Translating it yields CASRTGTGGPGELFF. V and J are TRBV12-3 or TRBV12-4 and TRBJ2-2; 11 nucleotides align to TRBD1. Trimming took 6 bases from V and 6 from J; bases not matched to a gene: 6. CDR3 size: 15 residues.

This chain links TRBV4-2 with TRBJ2-3, with 7 bases identical to TRBD2. V trimming: 1 base; J trimming: 2 bases; junction bases outside the gene matches: 9. CDR3 length: 17 amino acids. Per the germline V gene, CDR1 is LGHNA and CDR2 is YNFKEQ. Here the CDR3 reads CASSQVSPAGYTDTQYF. In nucleotides, the CDR3 is TGTGCCAGCAGCCAAGTCTCTCCAGCGGGATACACAGATACGCAGTATTTT.

This clonotype occurred many times. The chain recombines TRBV29-1 with TRBJ2-7, with D perhaps given as TRBD1 or TRBD2 (5 bases each). Germline values: CDR1 SQVTM, CDR2 ANQGSEA. Trimming took off 5 bases at V and 2 bases at J, with 16 bases between the two ends. CDR3 length: 14 amino acids. Here the CDR3 DNA reads TGCAGCGTTTGTGAGCAGGGAGCACCCTACGAGCAGTACTTC. It is translated as CSVCEQGAPYEQYF.

This clonotype was seen just once. This chain joins TRBV12-3 or TRBV12-4 and TRBJ2-1; D is possibly TRBD2 (6 bases). This CDR3 has 14 residues. Trimming stripped 5 bases from V and 13 bases from J, with 21 bases between. CDR3 region: CASSLFSGGETQFF. Here the CDR3 DNA reads TGTGCCAGCAGTCTCTTTTCGGGCGGGGAGACCCAGTTCTTC.

This chain links TRBV9 with TRBJ1-6, with D perhaps matching TRBD1 (5 bases). V was pared by 3 bases and J by 7 bases, with 14 bases between. Germline values: CDR1 SGDLS, CDR2 YYNGEE. This CDR3 has 15 amino acids. The CDR3 reads CASSAGRVGNSPLHF. The CDR3 nucleotides are TGTGCCAGCAGCGCCGGCAGGGTCGGAAATTCACCCCTCCACTTT.

The table lists this clonotype with many counts. The rearrangement joins TRBV6-2 or TRBV6-3 to TRBJ2-7; D not certain. The germline gives CDR1 MNHEY, CDR2 SVGEGT. The V end was cut by 0 bases, the J end by 5 bases, with 11 bases between. The CDR3 has 14 residues. Here the CDR3 reads CASSYSSSPNEQYF. The CDR3 region has the DNA TGTGCCAGCAGTTACTCGAGCTCGCCGAACGAGCAGTACTTC.

The chain couples TRBV5-1 to TRBJ1-1, with D unresolved. The CDR3 sequence is 15 residues long. The germline V and J ends were trimmed by 3 bases and 1 base, with 13 bases remaining between them. Germline V gene sequence: CDR1 SGHRS, CDR2 YFSETQ. Written as DNA, the CDR3 is TGCGCCAGCAGCTCAACTCCGGCGACGAACACTGAAGCTTTCTTT. As protein: CASSSTPATNTEAFF.

The CDR3 nucleotides read TGTGCCAGCAGTTATTCCGGGACAGACTCACCCCTCCACTTT. This gives the protein CASSYSGTDSPLHF. The rearrangement uses TRBV9 and TRBJ1-6; TRBD1 matches at 7 bases. Losses at the gene ends were 5 bases for V and 10 bases for J; bases not matched to a gene: 9. The V gene's germline CDR1 is SGDLS and CDR2 YYNGEE. The CDR3 spans 14 residues.

This clonotype was seen just once. CDR3: CSAPKGSDSNQPQHF. The CDR3 bases are TGCAGTGCTCCCAAGGGGTCCGATAGCAATCAGCCCCAGCATTTT. The gene calls are TRBV20-1 and TRBJ1-5; D may be TRBD1 (5 bases). Trimming pared 5 bases from V and 0 bases from J, leaving 14 bases between. Germline assignment: CDR1 DFQATT and CDR2 SNEGSKA (reference sequence). The CDR3 runs 15 residues.

This clonotype was picked up many times. The CDR3: CASSHPPSYEQYF. The CDR3, as DNA: TGTGCCAGCAGTCACCCACCCTCCTACGAGCAGTACTTC. The V gene is TRBV27, the J gene TRBJ2-7; D unclear. Trimming stripped 5 bases from V and 0 bases from J, with 8 bases between. CDR1 is MNHEY and CDR2 is SMNVEV in the germline V gene (reference sequence). There are 13 residues in the CDR3.

With regard to this clonotype: This clone may be a read error of a much larger clone one base away. The CDR3 sequence: CASSLTAGGSIKSYGHTF. In nucleotides, the CDR3 is TGTGCCAGCAGCTTAACTGCAGGGGGCTCCATAAAAAGCTATGGCCACACCTTC. This rearrangement joins TRBV7-3 to TRBJ1-2, with 8 positions matching TRBD1. The CDR3 loop spans 18 amino acids. The germline CDR1 and CDR2 sequences are SGHTA and FQGTGA.

The V gene is TRBV12-3 or TRBV12-4, the J gene TRBJ2-5; TRBD2 aligns across 10 bases. With 6 bases clipped from V and 2 bases from J, the junction kept 3 bases outside the gene matches. This CDR3 region has 14 residues. CDR3 bases: TGTGCCAGCAGCATTAGCGGGGGGCAAGAGACCCAGTACTTC. This encodes CASSISGGQETQYF.